This TCR beta chain was found in a study of post-analysis software for immune sequencing data. The study's findings and limits: Five or six TRBV segments were more frequent in patients than controls; TRBV5-6, TRBV5-1 and TRBV20-1 belonged to this group. Batch-matched samples strongly co-clustered by F measure. Normalized Chao1 diversity was significantly reduced in patients versus controls.

Regarding this clonotype: What it recognizes is unknown.

The CDR3 loop spans 14 amino acids. The germline V and J ends were trimmed by 3 bases and 0 bases, with 8 bases remaining between them. Germline V gives CDR1 KGHSH, CDR2 LQKENI. The authors incorporated unique molecular identifiers into the TCR beta cDNA libraries. cDNA molecules numbering some 500,000 came from roughly 1 to 10 million T cells. MiXCR was run by TCRdb on the PCR reads, yielding one entry per CDR3 protein. The repertoire has approximately 400,000 distinct CDR3 sequences, around a third of them found once; the top ten carry around 15%. The sample comprised blood. The genes are TRBV18 and TRBJ1-1; D gene uncertain. The TCR originated in a girl between 10 and 17 years old with multiple sclerosis. The CDR3: CASSPRHLNTEAFF. The CDR3 region has the DNA TGTGCCAGCTCACCTAGACATTTGAACACTGAAGCTTTCTTT.